This T cell receptor (beta chain) is drawn from a study of blood T cell repertoires in COVID-19. Turning to the study itself: Italy, Spain and the United States were the sources of the convalescent and acute COVID-19 samples. T cells, B-cell-depleted T cells, or PBMCs provided the cDNA or gDNA that served as material.

Original data processing: Nucleated cell counts were estimated from reference gene primer amplification. Libraries were prepared by immunoSEQ multiplex PCR; TCRdb keeps only in-frame clonotypes and omits some of them. V, J and clone size reflect that table, while D and trimming were determined from the DNA. Of nearly 200,000 clones in the sample, 84% were seen once. Sequencing was carried out using peripheral blood. The receptor's source is a human donor in a cohort sampled during active COVID-19.

CDR3 loop: CASSEPRLYEQYV. CDR3 nucleotides: TGTGCCAGCAGTGAACCACGACTCTACGAGCAGTACGTC. This rearrangement joins TRBV2 to TRBJ2-7; D not certain. This CDR3 is 13 amino acids long. Germline V gives CDR1 SNHLY, CDR2 FYNNEI. V was clipped by 2 bases and J by 3 bases, with 8 bases between them.